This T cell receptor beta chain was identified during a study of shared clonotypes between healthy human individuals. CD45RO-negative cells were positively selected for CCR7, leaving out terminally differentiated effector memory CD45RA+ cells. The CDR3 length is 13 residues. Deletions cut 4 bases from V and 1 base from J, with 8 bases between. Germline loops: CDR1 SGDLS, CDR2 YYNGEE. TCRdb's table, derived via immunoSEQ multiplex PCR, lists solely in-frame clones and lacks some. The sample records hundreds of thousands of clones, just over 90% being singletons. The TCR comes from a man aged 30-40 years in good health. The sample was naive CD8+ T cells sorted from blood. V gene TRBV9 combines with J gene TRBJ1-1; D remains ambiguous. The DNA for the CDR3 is TGTGCCAGCAGCTTAGCCTCGAACACTGAAGCTTTCTTT. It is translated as CASSLASNTEAFF.